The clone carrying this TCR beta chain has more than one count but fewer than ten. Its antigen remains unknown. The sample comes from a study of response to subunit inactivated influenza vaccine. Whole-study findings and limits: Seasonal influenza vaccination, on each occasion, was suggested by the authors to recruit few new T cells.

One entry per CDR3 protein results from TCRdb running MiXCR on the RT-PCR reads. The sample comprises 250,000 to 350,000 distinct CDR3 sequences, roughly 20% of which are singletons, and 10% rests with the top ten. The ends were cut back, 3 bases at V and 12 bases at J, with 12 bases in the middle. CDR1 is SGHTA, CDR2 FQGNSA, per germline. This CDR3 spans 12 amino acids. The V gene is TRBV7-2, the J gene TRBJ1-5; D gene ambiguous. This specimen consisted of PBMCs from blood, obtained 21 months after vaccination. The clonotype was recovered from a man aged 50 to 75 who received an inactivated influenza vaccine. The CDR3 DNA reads TGTGCCAGCAGCTTCACCGGAGGGATCCAGCATTTT. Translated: CASSFTGGIQHF.